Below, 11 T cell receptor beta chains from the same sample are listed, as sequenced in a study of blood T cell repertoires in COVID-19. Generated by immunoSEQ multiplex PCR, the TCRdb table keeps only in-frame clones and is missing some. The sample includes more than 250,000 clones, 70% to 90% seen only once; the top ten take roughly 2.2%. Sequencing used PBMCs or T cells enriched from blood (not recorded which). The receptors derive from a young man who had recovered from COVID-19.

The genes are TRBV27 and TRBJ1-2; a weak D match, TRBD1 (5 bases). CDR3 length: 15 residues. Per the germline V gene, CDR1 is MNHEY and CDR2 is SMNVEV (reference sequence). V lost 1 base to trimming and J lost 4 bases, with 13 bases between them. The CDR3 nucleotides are TGTGCCAGCAGTTTATACGACAGTCTGGGCTATGGCTACACCTTC. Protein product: CASSLYDSLGYGYTF.

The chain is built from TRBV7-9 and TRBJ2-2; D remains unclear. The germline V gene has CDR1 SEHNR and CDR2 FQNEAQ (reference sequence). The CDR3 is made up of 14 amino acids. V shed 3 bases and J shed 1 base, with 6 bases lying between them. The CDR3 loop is CASSLRRNTGELFF. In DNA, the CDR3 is TGTGCCAGCAGCTTGCGAAGGAACACCGGGGAGCTGTTTTTT.

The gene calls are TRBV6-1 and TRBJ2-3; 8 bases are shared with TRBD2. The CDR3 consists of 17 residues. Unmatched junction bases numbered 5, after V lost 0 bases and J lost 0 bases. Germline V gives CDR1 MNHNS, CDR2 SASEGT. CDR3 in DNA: TGTGCCAGCAGTGAAGCCGTGGGCGGGGGGAGCACAGATACGCAGTATTTT. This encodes CASSEAVGGGSTDTQYF.

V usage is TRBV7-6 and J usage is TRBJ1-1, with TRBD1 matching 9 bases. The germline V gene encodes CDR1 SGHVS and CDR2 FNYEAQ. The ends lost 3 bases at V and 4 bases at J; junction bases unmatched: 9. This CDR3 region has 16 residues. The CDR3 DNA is TGTGCCAGCAGCTTCCTAGGGACAGGGCCAAGCACTGAAGCTTTCTTT. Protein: CASSFLGTGPSTEAFF.

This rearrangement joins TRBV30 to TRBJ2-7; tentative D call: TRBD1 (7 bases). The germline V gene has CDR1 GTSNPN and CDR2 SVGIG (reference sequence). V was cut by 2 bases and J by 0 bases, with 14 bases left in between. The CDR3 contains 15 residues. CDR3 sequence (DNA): TGTGCCTGGAGTCTCGGCGGGACAGTCTCCTACGAGCAGTACTTC. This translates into CAWSLGGTVSYEQYF.

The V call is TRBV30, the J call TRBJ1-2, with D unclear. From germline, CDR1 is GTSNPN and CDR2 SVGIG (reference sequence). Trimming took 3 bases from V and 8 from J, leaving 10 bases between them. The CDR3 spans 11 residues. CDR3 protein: CAWRLPEGYTF. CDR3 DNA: TGTGCCTGGAGGCTCCCGGAGGGCTACACCTTC.

CDR3 DNA sequence: TGCGCCAGCAGCCTCGAGATGGAGGGAGGAGATACGCAGTATTTT. Translated: CASSLEMEGGDTQYF. The rearrangement joins TRBV4-3 to TRBJ2-3; tentatively, D is TRBD2 (6 bases). V lost 4 bases and J lost 5, with 16 bases in between. Germline V gene sequence: CDR1 LGHNA, CDR2 YSLEER. The CDR3 covers 15 residues.

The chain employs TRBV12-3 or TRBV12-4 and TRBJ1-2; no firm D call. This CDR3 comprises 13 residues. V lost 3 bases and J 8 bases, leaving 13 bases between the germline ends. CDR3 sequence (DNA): TGTGCCAGCAGTTTTTTGGGAGACAAGGGCTACACCTTC. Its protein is CASSFLGDKGYTF.

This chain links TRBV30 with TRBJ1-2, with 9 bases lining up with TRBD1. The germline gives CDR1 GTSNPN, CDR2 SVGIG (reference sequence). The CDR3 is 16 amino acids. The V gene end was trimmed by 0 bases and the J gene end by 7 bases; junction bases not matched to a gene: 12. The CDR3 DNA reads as TGTGCCTGGAGTGTAGTGGGGTACAGGGGGCACGCTGGCTACACCTTC. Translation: CAWSVVGYRGHAGYTF.

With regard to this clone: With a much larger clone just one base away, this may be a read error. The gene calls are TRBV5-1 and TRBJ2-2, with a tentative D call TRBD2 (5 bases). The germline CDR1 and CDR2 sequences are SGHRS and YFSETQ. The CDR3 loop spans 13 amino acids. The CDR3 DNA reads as TGCGCCAGCAGCTTGGAGCCCACCGGGAAGCTGTTTTTT. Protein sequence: CASSLEPTGKLFF.

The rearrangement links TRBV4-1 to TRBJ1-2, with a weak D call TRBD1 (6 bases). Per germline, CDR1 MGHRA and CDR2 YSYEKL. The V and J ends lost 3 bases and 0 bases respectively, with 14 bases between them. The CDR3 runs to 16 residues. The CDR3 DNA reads TGCGCCAGCAGCCACCCAGGGGCAGGAGCTAACTATGGCTACACCTTC. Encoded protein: CASSHPGAGANYGYTF.